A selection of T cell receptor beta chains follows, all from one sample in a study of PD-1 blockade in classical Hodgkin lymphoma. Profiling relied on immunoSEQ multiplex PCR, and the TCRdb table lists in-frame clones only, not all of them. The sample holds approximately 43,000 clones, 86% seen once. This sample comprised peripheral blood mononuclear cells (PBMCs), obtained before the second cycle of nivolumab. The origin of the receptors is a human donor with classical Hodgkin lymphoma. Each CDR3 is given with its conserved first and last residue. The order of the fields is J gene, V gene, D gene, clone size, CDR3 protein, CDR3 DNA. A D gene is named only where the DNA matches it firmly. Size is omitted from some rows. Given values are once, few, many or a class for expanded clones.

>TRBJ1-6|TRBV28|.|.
CASSLAGYNSPLHF
TGTGCCAGCAGTTTGGCCGGCTATAATTCACCCCTCCACTTT
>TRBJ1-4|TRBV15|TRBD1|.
CATSMDRGYEKLFF
TGTGCCACCAGTATGGACAGGGGTTACGAAAAACTGTTTTTT
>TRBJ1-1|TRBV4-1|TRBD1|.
CASSQEGTVGVGAFF
TGCGCCAGCAGCCAAGAGGGGACAGTCGGGGTGGGAGCTTTCTTT
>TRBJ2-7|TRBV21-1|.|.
CASSKVGRSGTGGYEQYF
TGTGCCAGCAGCAAAGTGGGGAGATCCGGGACAGGGGGGTACGAGCAGTACTTC
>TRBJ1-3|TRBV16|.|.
CASSQFIGSSGNTIYF
TGTGCCAGCAGCCAATTCATCGGAAGCTCTGGAAACACCATATATTTT
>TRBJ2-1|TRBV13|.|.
CASSPIGHEAYNEQFF
TGTGCCAGCAGCCCGATTGGACACGAGGCCTACAATGAGCAGTTCTTC
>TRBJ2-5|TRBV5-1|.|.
CASSLVADPEETQYF
TGCGCCAGCAGCTTGGTGGCTGACCCAGAAGAGACCCAGTACTTC
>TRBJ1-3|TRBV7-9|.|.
CASRASGVGLGNTIYF
TGTGCCAGCAGAGCTAGCGGCGTGGGTCTTGGAAACACCATATATTTT
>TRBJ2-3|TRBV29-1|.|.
CSVEGTTTDTQYF
TGCAGCGTTGAAGGTACGACCACAGATACGCAGTATTTT
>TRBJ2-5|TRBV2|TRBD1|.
CASSETGEGTQYF
TGTGCCAGCAGTGAGACAGGGGAAGGGACCCAGTACTTC
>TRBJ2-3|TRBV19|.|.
CASSLGTAGDTQYF
TGTGCCAGTAGTTTAGGGACAGCGGGGGATACGCAGTATTTT
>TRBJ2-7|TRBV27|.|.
CASSLSTRALLSSEQYF
TGTGCCAGCAGTTTATCGACCAGGGCCCTCCTATCGTCCGAGCAGTACTTC
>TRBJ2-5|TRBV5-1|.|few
CASSLGLETQYF
TGCGCCAGCAGCTTGGGTTTGGAGACCCAGTACTTC
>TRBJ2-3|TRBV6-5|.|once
CASSYSEGQLTDTQYF
TGTGCCAGCAGTTACTCAGAGGGTCAACTCACAGATACGCAGTATTTT
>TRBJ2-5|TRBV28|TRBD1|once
CASRSSGQGAETQYF
TGTGCCAGCAGATCATCGGGACAGGGGGCTGAGACCCAGTACTTC
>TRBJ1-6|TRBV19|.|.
CASSIPSNGSPLHF
TGTGCCAGTAGTATACCCTCCAACGGATCACCCCTCCACTTT
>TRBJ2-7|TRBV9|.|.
CASSVGHRENEQYF
TGTGCCAGCAGCGTAGGTCACAGGGAAAACGAGCAGTACTTC
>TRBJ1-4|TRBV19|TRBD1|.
CASRGRGNEKLFF
TGTGCCAGTAGAGGCAGGGGGAATGAAAAACTGTTTTTT
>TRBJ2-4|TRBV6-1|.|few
CASSLMGSGDIQYF
TGTGCCAGCAGTTTGATGGGGTCTGGGGACATTCAGTACTTC
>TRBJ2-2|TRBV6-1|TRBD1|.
CASRSRQGSPGELFF
TGTGCCAGCAGGAGTAGACAGGGCTCACCCGGGGAGCTGTTTTTT